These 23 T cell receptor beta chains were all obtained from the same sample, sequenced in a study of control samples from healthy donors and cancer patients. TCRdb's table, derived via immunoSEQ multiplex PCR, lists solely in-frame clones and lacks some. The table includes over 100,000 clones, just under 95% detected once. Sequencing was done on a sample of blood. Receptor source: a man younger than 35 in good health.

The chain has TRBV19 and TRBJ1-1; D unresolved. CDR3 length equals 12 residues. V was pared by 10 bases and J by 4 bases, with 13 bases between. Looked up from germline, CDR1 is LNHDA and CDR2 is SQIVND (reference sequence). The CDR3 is CATSGGSTEAFF. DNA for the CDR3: TGTGCCACCTCGGGTGGTTCCACTGAAGCTTTCTTT.

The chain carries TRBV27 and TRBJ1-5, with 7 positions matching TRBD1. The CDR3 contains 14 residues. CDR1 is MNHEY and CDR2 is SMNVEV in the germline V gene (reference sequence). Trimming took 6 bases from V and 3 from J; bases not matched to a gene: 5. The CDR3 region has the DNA TGTGCCAGCAGGCTGACAGGGTCCAATCAGCCCCAGCATTTT. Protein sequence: CASRLTGSNQPQHF.

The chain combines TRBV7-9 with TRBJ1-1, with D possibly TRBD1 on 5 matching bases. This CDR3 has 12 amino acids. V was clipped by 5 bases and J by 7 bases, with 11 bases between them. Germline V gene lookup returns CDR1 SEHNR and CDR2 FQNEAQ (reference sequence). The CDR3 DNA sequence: TGTGCCAGCAGCCCAGCGGGGGGTGAAGCTTTCTTT. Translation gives CASSPAGGEAFF.

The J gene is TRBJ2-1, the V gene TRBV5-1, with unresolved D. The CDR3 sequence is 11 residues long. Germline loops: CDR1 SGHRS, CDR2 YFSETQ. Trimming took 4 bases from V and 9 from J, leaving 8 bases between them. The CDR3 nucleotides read TGCGCCAGCAGCCTCCGCGGTGAGCAGTTCTTC. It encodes CASSLRGEQFF.

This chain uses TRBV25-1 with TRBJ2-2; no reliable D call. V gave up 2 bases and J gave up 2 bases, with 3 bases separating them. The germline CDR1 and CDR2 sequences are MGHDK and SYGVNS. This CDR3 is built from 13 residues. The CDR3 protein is CASSETNTGELFF. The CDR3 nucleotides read TGTGCCAGCAGTGAAACTAACACCGGGGAGCTGTTTTTT.

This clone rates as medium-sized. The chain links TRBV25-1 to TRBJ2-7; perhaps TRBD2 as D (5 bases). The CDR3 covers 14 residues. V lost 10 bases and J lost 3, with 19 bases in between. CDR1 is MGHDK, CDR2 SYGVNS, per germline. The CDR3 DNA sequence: TGTGCCAACGTACGTCCTCGGGGAAACTACGAGCAGTACTTC. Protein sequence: CANVRPRGNYEQYF.

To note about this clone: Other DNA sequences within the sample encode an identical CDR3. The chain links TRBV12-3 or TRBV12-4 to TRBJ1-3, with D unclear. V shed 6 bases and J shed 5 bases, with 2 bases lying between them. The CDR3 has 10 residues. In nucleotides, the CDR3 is TGTGCCAGCAGCCGAAACACCATATATTTT. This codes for CASSRNTIYF.

In nucleotides, the CDR3 is TGTGCCAGCAGCCTAGAGGGTAGCGGGGGGCTGACGGGGGAGCTGTTTTTT. It translates to CASSLEGSGGLTGELFF. The chain employs TRBV9 and TRBJ2-2, with 10 bases aligning to TRBD2. Germline CDR1 reads SGDLS; CDR2 reads YYNGEE. The CDR3 length is 17 residues. V dropped 4 bases and J dropped 8; count of bases not matched to a gene: 14.

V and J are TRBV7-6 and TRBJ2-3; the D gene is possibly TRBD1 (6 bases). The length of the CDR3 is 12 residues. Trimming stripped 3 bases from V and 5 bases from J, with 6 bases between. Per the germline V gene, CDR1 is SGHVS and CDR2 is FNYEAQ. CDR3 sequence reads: CASSFRGDTQYF. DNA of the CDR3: TGTGCCAGCAGCTTCAGGGGAGATACGCAGTATTTT.

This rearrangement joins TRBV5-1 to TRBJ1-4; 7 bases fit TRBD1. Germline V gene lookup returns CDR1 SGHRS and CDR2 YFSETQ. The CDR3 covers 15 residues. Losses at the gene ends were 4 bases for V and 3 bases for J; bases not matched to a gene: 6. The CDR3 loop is CASSPTGTANEKLFF. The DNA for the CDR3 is TGCGCCAGCAGCCCTACCGGGACAGCTAATGAAAAACTGTTTTTT.

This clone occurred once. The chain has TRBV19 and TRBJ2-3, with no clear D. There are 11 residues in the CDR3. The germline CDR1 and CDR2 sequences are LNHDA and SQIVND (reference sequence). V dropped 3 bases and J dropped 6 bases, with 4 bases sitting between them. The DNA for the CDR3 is TGTGCCAGTAGTATGGGGGATACGCAGTATTTT. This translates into CASSMGDTQYF.

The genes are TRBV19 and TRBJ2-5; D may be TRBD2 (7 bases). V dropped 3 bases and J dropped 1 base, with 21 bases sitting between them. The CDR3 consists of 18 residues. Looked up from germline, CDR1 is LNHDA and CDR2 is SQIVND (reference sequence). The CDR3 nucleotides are TGTGCCAGTAGTATTTGGGGGACGGGGGGCGGTGGCCAAGAGACCCAGTACTTC. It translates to CASSIWGTGGGGQETQYF.

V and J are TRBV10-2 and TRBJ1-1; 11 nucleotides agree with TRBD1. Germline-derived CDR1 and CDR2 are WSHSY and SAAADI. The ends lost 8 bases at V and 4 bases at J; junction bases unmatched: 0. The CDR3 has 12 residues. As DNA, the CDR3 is TGCGCCAGCGGGACAGGGGGCACTGAAGCTTTCTTT. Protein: CASGTGGTEAFF.

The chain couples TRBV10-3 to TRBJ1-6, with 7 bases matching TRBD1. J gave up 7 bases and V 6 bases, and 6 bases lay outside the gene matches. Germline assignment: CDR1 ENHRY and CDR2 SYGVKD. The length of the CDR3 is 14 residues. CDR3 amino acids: CAIRTGQSNSPLHF. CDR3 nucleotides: TGTGCCATCAGAACGGGACAGTCCAATTCACCCCTCCACTTT.

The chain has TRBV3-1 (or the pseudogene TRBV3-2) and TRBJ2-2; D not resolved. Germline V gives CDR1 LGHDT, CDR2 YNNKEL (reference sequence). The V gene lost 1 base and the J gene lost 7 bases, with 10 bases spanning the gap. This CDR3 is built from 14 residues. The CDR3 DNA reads TGTGCCAGCAGCCAAGTCGTTGGGATCGGGGAGCTGTTTTTT. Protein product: CASSQVVGIGELFF.

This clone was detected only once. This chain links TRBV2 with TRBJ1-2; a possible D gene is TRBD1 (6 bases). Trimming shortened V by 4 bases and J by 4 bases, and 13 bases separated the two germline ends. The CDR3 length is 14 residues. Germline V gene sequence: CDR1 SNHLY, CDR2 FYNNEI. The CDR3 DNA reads TGTGCCAGCAGTGGTCCAGGGGTTAGCTATGGCTACACCTTC. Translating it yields CASSGPGVSYGYTF.

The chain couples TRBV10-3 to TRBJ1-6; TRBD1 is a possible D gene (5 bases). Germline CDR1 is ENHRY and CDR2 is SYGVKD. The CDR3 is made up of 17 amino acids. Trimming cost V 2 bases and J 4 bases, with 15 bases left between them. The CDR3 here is CAISEVTGNQYNSPLHF. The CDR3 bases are TGTGCCATCAGTGAGGTTACAGGCAACCAATATAATTCACCCCTCCACTTT.

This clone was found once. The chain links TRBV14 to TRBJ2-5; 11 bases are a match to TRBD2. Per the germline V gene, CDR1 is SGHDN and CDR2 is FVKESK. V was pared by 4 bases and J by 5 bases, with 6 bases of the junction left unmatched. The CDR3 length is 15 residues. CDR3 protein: CASSPLAGVGETQYF. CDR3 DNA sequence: TGTGCCAGCAGCCCACTAGCGGGGGTTGGGGAGACCCAGTACTTC.

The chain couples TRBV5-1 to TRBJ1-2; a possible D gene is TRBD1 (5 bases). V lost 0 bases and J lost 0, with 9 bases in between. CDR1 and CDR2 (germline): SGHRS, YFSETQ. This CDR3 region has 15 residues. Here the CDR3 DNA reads TGCGCCAGCAGCTTGGGGCGCAGGGCTAACTATGGCTACACCTTC. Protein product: CASSLGRRANYGYTF.

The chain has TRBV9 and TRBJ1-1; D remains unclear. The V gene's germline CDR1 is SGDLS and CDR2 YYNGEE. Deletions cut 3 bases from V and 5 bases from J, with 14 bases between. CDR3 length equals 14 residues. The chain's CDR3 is CASSADRVGTEAFF. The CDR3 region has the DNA TGTGCCAGCAGCGCCGACCGGGTAGGTACTGAAGCTTTCTTT.

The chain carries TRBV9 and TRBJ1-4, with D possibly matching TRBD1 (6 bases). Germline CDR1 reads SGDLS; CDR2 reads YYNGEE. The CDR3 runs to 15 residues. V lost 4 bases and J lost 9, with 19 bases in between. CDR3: CASSSSGDRSQKLFF. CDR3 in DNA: TGTGCCAGCAGCTCCTCCGGAGACAGGTCTCAAAAACTGTTTTTT.

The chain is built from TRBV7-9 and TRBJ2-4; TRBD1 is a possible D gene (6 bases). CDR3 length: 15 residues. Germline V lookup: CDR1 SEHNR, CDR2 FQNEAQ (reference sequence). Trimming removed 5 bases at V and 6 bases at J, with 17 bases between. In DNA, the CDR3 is TGTGCCAGCAGCGAAGGACAGAGCCAAGGAAACATTCAGTACTTC. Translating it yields CASSEGQSQGNIQYF.

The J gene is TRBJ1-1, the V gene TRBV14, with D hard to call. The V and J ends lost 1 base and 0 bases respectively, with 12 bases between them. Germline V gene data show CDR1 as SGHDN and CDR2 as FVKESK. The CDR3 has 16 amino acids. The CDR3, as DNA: TGTGCCAGCAGCCAAGGAAGGGCTGACATGAACACTGAAGCTTTCTTT. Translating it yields CASSQGRADMNTEAFF.